The rows below give T cell receptor beta chains drawn from one sample of a study of T-cell reconstitution after alpha-beta-depleted transplantation in children. MiXCR was run by TCRdb on the PCR reads, yielding one entry per CDR3 protein. The table includes about 220,000 distinct CDR3 sequences, over 15% detected once. This specimen consisted of PBMCs, mostly from graft donor cells, obtained 360 days after TCRalphabeta/CD19-depleted stem cell transplant. All receptors come from a male patient between 2 and 9 years old who had a stem cell transplant for acute lymphoblastic leukemia, so the T cells may come from the graft donor. Each CDR3 is given with its conserved first and last residue. D genes are given only for firm matches. For some rows the clone size is stated as once, few or many, or as a class when expanded; others skip it.

J gene: TRBJ2-2; clone size: NA; D gene: NA; V gene: TRBV7-2; CDR3 protein: CASSAIPGSGELFF; CDR3 DNA: TGTGCCAGCAGCGCCATCCCCGGTTCCGGGGAGCTGTTTTTT
J gene: TRBJ2-5; clone size: few; D gene: NA; V gene: TRBV7-2; CDR3 protein: CASSGPGGETQYF; CDR3 DNA: TGTGCCAGCAGCGGCCCTGGGGGAGAGACCCAGTACTTC
J gene: TRBJ1-1; clone size: NA; D gene: NA; V gene: TRBV5-1; CDR3 protein: CASSLVGMNTEAFF; CDR3 DNA: TGCGCCAGCAGCTTGGTAGGGATGAACACTGAAGCTTTCTTT
J gene: TRBJ2-1; clone size: few; D gene: TRBD1; V gene: TRBV4-3; CDR3 protein: CASSNRQGRGIDNEQFF; CDR3 DNA: TGCGCCAGCAGTAACCGACAGGGGCGCGGGATTGACAATGAGCAGTTCTTC
J gene: TRBJ1-3; clone size: NA; D gene: NA; V gene: TRBV7-2; CDR3 protein: CASGQGHSSGNTIYF; CDR3 DNA: TGTGCCAGCGGCCAGGGACATAGCTCTGGAAACACCATATATTTT
J gene: TRBJ1-1; clone size: NA; D gene: NA; V gene: TRBV3-1; CDR3 protein: CASSQDLRGTEAFF; CDR3 DNA: TGTGCCAGCAGCCAAGATCTTCGAGGGACTGAAGCTTTCTTT
J gene: TRBJ1-2; clone size: few; D gene: NA; V gene: TRBV20-1; CDR3 protein: CSAREGSRVSGYTF; CDR3 DNA: TGCAGTGCTAGAGAGGGTAGTAGGGTGAGCGGCTACACCTTC
J gene: TRBJ1-2; clone size: few; D gene: NA; V gene: TRBV4-2; CDR3 protein: CASSQDTGQSANYGYTF; CDR3 DNA: TGTGCCAGCAGCCAAGATACAGGACAGTCAGCTAACTATGGCTACACCTTC
J gene: TRBJ1-6; clone size: NA; D gene: TRBD1; V gene: TRBV7-2; CDR3 protein: CASSPRTGSLNSPLHF; CDR3 DNA: TGTGCCAGCAGCCCAAGGACAGGGTCTTTAAACTCACCCCTCCACTTT
J gene: TRBJ1-2; clone size: NA; D gene: NA; V gene: TRBV6-6; CDR3 protein: CASTLDSYGYTF; CDR3 DNA: TGTGCCAGCACCCTAGACTCTTATGGCTACACCTTC
J gene: TRBJ1-1; clone size: few; D gene: NA; V gene: TRBV18; CDR3 protein: CASSEKPNTEAFF; CDR3 DNA: TGTGCCAGCTCAGAAAAACCGAACACTGAAGCTTTCTTT
J gene: TRBJ2-3; clone size: NA; D gene: NA; V gene: TRBV12-3/TRBV12-4; CDR3 protein: CASSRTGYSTDTQYF; CDR3 DNA: TGTGCCAGCAGTCGAACAGGGTACAGCACAGATACGCAGTATTTT
J gene: TRBJ1-1; clone size: NA; D gene: NA; V gene: TRBV20-1; CDR3 protein: CSTPNHAGEAFF; CDR3 DNA: TGCAGTACCCCCAACCATGCAGGGGAAGCTTTCTTT
J gene: TRBJ2-1; clone size: NA; D gene: NA; V gene: TRBV4-2; CDR3 protein: CASSRFRGSYNEQFF; CDR3 DNA: TGTGCCAGCAGCCGCTTTCGGGGCTCCTACAATGAGCAGTTCTTC
J gene: TRBJ2-7; clone size: few; D gene: TRBD1; V gene: TRBV7-9; CDR3 protein: CASSSTGVYEQYF; CDR3 DNA: TGTGCCAGCAGCTCCACAGGGGTATACGAGCAGTACTTC
J gene: TRBJ2-1; clone size: NA; D gene: NA; V gene: TRBV7-8; CDR3 protein: CASSRESAQFF; CDR3 DNA: TGTGCCAGCAGTCGAGAGTCCGCGCAGTTCTTC
J gene: TRBJ2-5; clone size: few; D gene: NA; V gene: TRBV28; CDR3 protein: CASSPSPWQGGETQYF; CDR3 DNA: TGTGCCAGCAGCCCTAGTCCGTGGCAGGGAGGAGAGACCCAGTACTTC
J gene: TRBJ2-7; clone size: NA; D gene: NA; V gene: TRBV6-1; CDR3 protein: CASNPRGEGIYEQYF; CDR3 DNA: TGTGCCAGCAACCCTAGGGGGGAGGGGATCTACGAGCAGTACTTC
J gene: TRBJ2-5; clone size: NA; D gene: TRBD2; V gene: TRBV29-1; CDR3 protein: CSVEGGLAGNLQETQYF; CDR3 DNA: TGCAGCGTTGAAGGAGGACTAGCGGGAAACCTCCAAGAGACCCAGTACTTC
J gene: TRBJ2-5; clone size: few; D gene: NA; V gene: TRBV7-6; CDR3 protein: CASSLVGGVGFETQYF; CDR3 DNA: TGTGCCAGCAGCTTAGTGGGGGGAGTCGGGTTTGAGACCCAGTACTTC
J gene: TRBJ2-3; clone size: NA; D gene: TRBD2; V gene: TRBV2; CDR3 protein: CASSFWRGEEHYTDTQYF; CDR3 DNA: TGTGCCAGCAGTTTCTGGCGGGGGGAAGAACATTACACAGATACGCAGTATTTT
J gene: TRBJ2-7; clone size: few; D gene: TRBD2; V gene: TRBV18; CDR3 protein: CASSPQASGGLSYEQYF; CDR3 DNA: TGTGCCAGCTCACCACAGGCTAGCGGGGGGCTATCCTACGAGCAGTACTTC
J gene: TRBJ1-5; clone size: few; D gene: NA; V gene: TRBV29-1; CDR3 protein: CSVAVQGNSNQPQHF; CDR3 DNA: TGCAGCGTTGCCGTACAGGGAAATAGCAATCAGCCCCAGCATTTT
J gene: TRBJ2-4; clone size: NA; D gene: NA; V gene: TRBV20-1; CDR3 protein: CSARDRASIAKNIQYF; CDR3 DNA: TGCAGTGCTAGAGATCGAGCATCCATAGCCAAAAACATTCAGTACTTC
J gene: TRBJ1-1; clone size: few; D gene: NA; V gene: TRBV6-5; CDR3 protein: CASSSSPPSRVLMNTEAFF; CDR3 DNA: TGTGCCAGCAGTTCCAGCCCTCCCTCCAGGGTCCTTATGAACACTGAAGCTTTCTTT
J gene: TRBJ1-2; clone size: few; D gene: NA; V gene: TRBV6-1; CDR3 protein: CASKAVVGLGGYGYTF; CDR3 DNA: TGTGCCAGCAAAGCGGTGGTCGGCCTGGGAGGGTATGGCTACACCTTC
J gene: TRBJ1-2; clone size: NA; D gene: NA; V gene: TRBV12-3/TRBV12-4; CDR3 protein: CASSFTGYGYTF; CDR3 DNA: TGTGCCAGCAGTTTTACAGGGTATGGCTACACCTTC
J gene: TRBJ2-7; clone size: NA; D gene: NA; V gene: TRBV15; CDR3 protein: CATSRLSYEQYF; CDR3 DNA: TGTGCCACCAGCAGACTCTCATACGAGCAGTACTTC
J gene: TRBJ2-3; clone size: few; D gene: NA; V gene: TRBV15; CDR3 protein: CATSRDRGSTDTQYF; CDR3 DNA: TGTGCCACCAGCAGAGATCGAGGGAGCACAGATACGCAGTATTTT
J gene: TRBJ2-2; clone size: NA; D gene: NA; V gene: TRBV25-1; CDR3 protein: CASSREGAGTGELFF; CDR3 DNA: TGTGCCAGCAGTCGGGAGGGGGCAGGCACCGGGGAGCTGTTTTTT
J gene: TRBJ2-7; clone size: NA; D gene: TRBD1; V gene: TRBV10-3; CDR3 protein: CAISDLLTGSWGQYF; CDR3 DNA: TGTGCCATCAGTGACTTACTGACAGGGTCCTGGGGGCAGTACTTC
J gene: TRBJ2-2; clone size: few; D gene: NA; V gene: TRBV7-2; CDR3 protein: CASSLHEPNTGELFF; CDR3 DNA: TGTGCCAGCAGCTTACACGAACCTAACACCGGGGAGCTGTTTTTT
J gene: TRBJ2-4; clone size: few; D gene: NA; V gene: TRBV6-2/TRBV6-3; CDR3 protein: CASSSPLTDIQYF; CDR3 DNA: TGTGCCAGCAGTTCTCCGCTGACGGACATTCAGTACTTC
J gene: TRBJ2-1; clone size: NA; D gene: NA; V gene: TRBV20-1; CDR3 protein: CSARFSGPASYNEQFF; CDR3 DNA: TGCAGTGCAAGGTTTTCAGGACCCGCGTCCTACAATGAGCAGTTCTTC
J gene: TRBJ2-3; clone size: NA; D gene: TRBD2; V gene: TRBV11-2; CDR3 protein: CASSTRLAGSSTDTQYF; CDR3 DNA: TGTGCCAGCAGCACCCGACTAGCGGGGAGTAGCACAGATACGCAGTATTTT
J gene: TRBJ2-1; clone size: few; D gene: TRBD2; V gene: TRBV29-1; CDR3 protein: CSVSSPGLVYNEQFF; CDR3 DNA: TGCAGCGTTTCCTCACCGGGACTAGTATACAATGAGCAGTTCTTC
J gene: TRBJ2-3; clone size: NA; D gene: NA; V gene: TRBV20-1; CDR3 protein: CSLPDWTDTQYF; CDR3 DNA: TGCAGTCTGCCGGACTGGACAGATACGCAGTATTTT
J gene: TRBJ2-7; clone size: NA; D gene: NA; V gene: TRBV28; CDR3 protein: CASRRAANYEQYF; CDR3 DNA: TGTGCCAGCAGGAGGGCAGCTAACTACGAGCAGTACTTC
J gene: TRBJ1-2; clone size: few; D gene: NA; V gene: TRBV7-2; CDR3 protein: CASGANYGYTF; CDR3 DNA: TGTGCCAGCGGGGCTAACTATGGCTACACCTTC